This T cell receptor (beta chain) is drawn from a study of control samples from healthy donors and cancer patients (dated by TCRdb to 2020 to 2021). Comment on this clone: Its specific antigen is unknown. Base-call qualities are not available, and no considerably larger clone is one nucleotide away.

Receptor amplification or capture employed the immunoSEQ multiplex PCR assay. TCRdb re-hosts the immuneACCESS table, in-frame sequences only. Its copies lack some clones; in the studies checked, an unresolved V gene accounts for under half of them, and the cause for the rest is not known. The sample records roughly 55,000 clones, 90% to 97% of which are singletons. Clones ranked in the top ten supply approximately 1% of the sample. The clonotype was recovered from a young woman in good health. Sequences were obtained from blood.

The nucleotide sequence is TGTGCCAGCAGCTTATTTTTGGGTCCTAGCGGGGTATACAATGAGCAGTTCTTC. This gives the protein CASSLFLGPSGVYNEQFF. This receptor chain uses TRBV11-2 and TRBJ2-1; 9 bases in between match TRBD2. From the cysteine through the phenylalanine, the CDR3 covers 18 amino acids. Only the CDR3 DNA is retained, 54 bases long and in frame from the first base. The germline V end is reduced by 2 bases and the J end by 4 bases; junction bases left unmatched: 12. In the germline V gene, CDR1 corresponds to SGHAT and CDR2 to FQNNGV.